This T cell receptor (beta chain) derives from a study of cytomegalovirus exposure and HLA in healthy donors. Of note for this clone: Its antigen is not known.

Produced via immunoSEQ multiplex PCR; TCRdb's table is partial and in-frame only. The data contain 150,000 to 200,000 clones, around 88% of them seen just once; the ten biggest clones take up about 1.6%. Findings and caveats of the study: Three CMV-associated chains proved CMV antigen-specific in vitro. Rarity held for most TCR sequences, but there were some public TCRs that occurred in many donors. Subsequent analysis revealed that first-cohort TCR clusters tended to co-occur in the approximately 120 validation repertoires. High sensitivity and specificity were reportedly achieved when the classifier diagnosed cytomegalovirus status.

The CDR3 loop spans 15 amino acids. Germline values: CDR1 MNHNS, CDR2 SASEGT. The junction had 4 bases not matched to a gene; V was cut back by 6 bases and J by 1 base. The chain recombines TRBV6-1 with TRBJ1-3, with 9 bases matching TRBD1. The sequence was obtained from a woman aged 18-30 years in good health and CMV-seronegative. The sequenced sample consisted of PBMCs. DNA of the CDR3: TGTGCCAGCAGACCCGGGACAGGGTCTGGAAACACCATATATTTT. This translates into CASRPGTGSGNTIYF.